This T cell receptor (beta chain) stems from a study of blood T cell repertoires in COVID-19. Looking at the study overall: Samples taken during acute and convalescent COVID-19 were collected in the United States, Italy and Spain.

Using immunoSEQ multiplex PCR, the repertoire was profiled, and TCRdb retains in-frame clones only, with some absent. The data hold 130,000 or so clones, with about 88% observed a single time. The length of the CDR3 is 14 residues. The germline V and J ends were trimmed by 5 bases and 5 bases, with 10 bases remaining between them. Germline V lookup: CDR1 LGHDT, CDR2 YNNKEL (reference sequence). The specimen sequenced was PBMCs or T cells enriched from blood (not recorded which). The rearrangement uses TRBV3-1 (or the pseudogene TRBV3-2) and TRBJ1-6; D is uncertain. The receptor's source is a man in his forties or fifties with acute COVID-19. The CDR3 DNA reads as TGTGCCAGCAGCGTGTCCAGAAATAATTCACCCCTCCACTTT. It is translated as CASSVSRNNSPLHF.